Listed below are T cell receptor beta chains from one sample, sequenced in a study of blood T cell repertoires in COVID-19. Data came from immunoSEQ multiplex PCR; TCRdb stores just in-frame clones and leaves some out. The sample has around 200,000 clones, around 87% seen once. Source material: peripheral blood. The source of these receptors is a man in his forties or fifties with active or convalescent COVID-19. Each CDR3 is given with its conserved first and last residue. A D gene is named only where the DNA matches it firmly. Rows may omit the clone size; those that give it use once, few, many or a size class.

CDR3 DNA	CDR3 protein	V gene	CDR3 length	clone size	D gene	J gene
TGTGCCAGCAGTCGGGATCGAACTAATGAAAAACTGTTTTTT	CASSRDRTNEKLFF	TRBV28	14	NA	NA	TRBJ1-4
TGCGCCAGCAGTTACCACTCACAGGGGGCGCGGGGGAACACTGAAGCTTTCTTT	CASSYHSQGARGNTEAFF	TRBV5-1	18	NA	TRBD1	TRBJ1-1
TGCGCCAGCAGCCAAGAGGACAGGGGGTTTAGGACTGAAGCTTTCTTT	CASSQEDRGFRTEAFF	TRBV4-1	16	NA	TRBD1	TRBJ1-1
TGTGCCACCAGTAGGACAGGGGATGGCTACACCTTC	CATSRTGDGYTF	TRBV28	12	few	TRBD1	TRBJ1-2
TGTGCCAGCAGCTTAGCGGGGTCCTACAATGAGCAGTTCTTC	CASSLAGSYNEQFF	TRBV7-3	14	NA	NA	TRBJ2-1
TGTGCCAGCAGTGACCCCAGCAGGGGAGACAATCAGCCCCAGCATTTT	CASSDPSRGDNQPQHF	TRBV2	16	NA	NA	TRBJ1-5
TGTGCCAGCAGTTTATTAACTTTCGGAAACACCATATATTTT	CASSLLTFGNTIYF	TRBV28	14	NA	NA	TRBJ1-3
TGTGCCAGCGCTGAGGCCACTGAAGCTTTCTTT	CASAEATEAFF	TRBV2	11	few	NA	TRBJ1-1
TGTGCCAGCAGTTACCTCCCCGCGCGGGAAAATGAAAAACTGTTTTTT	CASSYLPARENEKLFF	TRBV6-6	16	NA	NA	TRBJ1-4
TGTGCCAGCAGCTTCCGGGGGAGCTCCTACGAGCAGTACTTC	CASSFRGSSYEQYF	TRBV6-6	14	NA	NA	TRBJ2-7
TGTGCCAGCAGCCCCCGGTCTGCTGCCCTGTATGGCTACACCTTC	CASSPRSAALYGYTF	TRBV4-2	15	NA	NA	TRBJ1-2
TGTGCCAGCAGCTCGCCTCTACTAGCGGGGGACAATGAGCAGTTCTTC	CASSSPLLAGDNEQFF	TRBV7-6	16	NA	TRBD2	TRBJ2-1
TGTGCCAGCAGCCAAGCCGCAGGGGTAGAGACCCAGTACTTC	CASSQAAGVETQYF	TRBV4-2	14	NA	NA	TRBJ2-5
TGTGCCATCAGTGAGTCAACAGAAAATCAGCCCCAGCATTTT	CAISESTENQPQHF	TRBV10-3	14	NA	NA	TRBJ1-5
TGCGCCAGCAGCCACCAGGGGGCTTGGAGGGAAAAACTGTTTTTT	CASSHQGAWREKLFF	TRBV4-1	15	NA	TRBD1	TRBJ1-4
TGTGCCAGCAGCTTCGGGACAGTCACAGATACGCAGTATTTT	CASSFGTVTDTQYF	TRBV5-4	14	NA	TRBD1	TRBJ2-3
TGTGCCAGCAGGGCGGGGGGGCCAGATACGCAGTATTTT	CASRAGGPDTQYF	TRBV6-5	13	NA	TRBD2	TRBJ2-3